This T cell receptor beta chain was observed in a study of blood T cells in healthy people across ages. Study outcomes and limitations: Those diversity estimates obtained from one million T cells were thought to be underestimates. Long-lived donors carried more naive CD4+ cells and greater diversity than aged donors.

Remarks on this clonotype: The antigen is not known. The junction does not match germline at one end; this may be a read error.

CDR3 length: 16 amino acids. The authors ran a second PCR of about 6 to 11 cycles using a sample-barcoded 5' primer and a J-beta primer mix. TCRdb redid the calling of the 5' RACE reads with MiXCR, one entry per CDR3 protein. This table has about 1.1 million distinct CDR3 sequences, around two fifths appearing once. This chain joins TRBV12-3 or TRBV12-4 and TRBJ1-6; the match to TRBD1 covers 8 bases. This receptor was identified in a young man in good health. The sequencing sample was made of blood. This chain's CDR3 is CAGSLDMDRVGSPLHF. In DNA, the CDR3 is TGTGCCGGCAGTTTAGATATGGACAGGGTAGGTTCACCCCTCCACTTT.